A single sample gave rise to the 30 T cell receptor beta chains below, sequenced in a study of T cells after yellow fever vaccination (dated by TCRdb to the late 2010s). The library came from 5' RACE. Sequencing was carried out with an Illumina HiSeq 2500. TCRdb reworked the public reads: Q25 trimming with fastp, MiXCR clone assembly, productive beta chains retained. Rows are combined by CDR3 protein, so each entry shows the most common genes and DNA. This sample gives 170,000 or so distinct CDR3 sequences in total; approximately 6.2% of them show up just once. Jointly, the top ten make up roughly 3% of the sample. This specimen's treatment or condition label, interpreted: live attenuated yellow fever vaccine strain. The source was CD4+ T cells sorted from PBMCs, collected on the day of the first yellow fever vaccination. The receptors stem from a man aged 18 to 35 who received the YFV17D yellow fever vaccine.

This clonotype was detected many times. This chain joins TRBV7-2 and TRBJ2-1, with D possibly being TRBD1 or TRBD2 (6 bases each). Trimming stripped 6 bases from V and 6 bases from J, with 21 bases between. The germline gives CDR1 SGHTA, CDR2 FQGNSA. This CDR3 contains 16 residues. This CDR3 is CASSLRYGGGGNEQFF. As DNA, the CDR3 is TGTGCCAGCAGTCTGAGGTACGGGGGCGGAGGCAATGAGCAGTTCTTC.

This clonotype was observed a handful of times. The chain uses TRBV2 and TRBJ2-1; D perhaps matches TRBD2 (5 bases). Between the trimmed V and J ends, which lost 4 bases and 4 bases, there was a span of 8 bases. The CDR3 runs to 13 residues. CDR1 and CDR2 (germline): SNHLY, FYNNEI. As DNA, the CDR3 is TGTGCCAGCAGTGGGACTGTTTACAATGAGCAGTTCTTC. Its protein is CASSGTVYNEQFF.

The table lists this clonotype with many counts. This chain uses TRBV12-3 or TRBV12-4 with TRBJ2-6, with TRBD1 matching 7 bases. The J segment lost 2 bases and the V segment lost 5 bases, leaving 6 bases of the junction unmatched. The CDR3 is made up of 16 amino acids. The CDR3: CASSLSTGPGANVLTF. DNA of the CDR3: TGTGCCAGCAGTCTGTCGACAGGGCCTGGGGCCAACGTCCTGACTTTC.

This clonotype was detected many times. The CDR3 reads CASSQTYPQVLVGYGYTF. The CDR3 DNA follows: TGCGCCAGCAGCCAAACGTACCCTCAGGTGCTAGTTGGCTATGGCTACACCTTC. The chain employs TRBV4-1 and TRBJ1-2, with D hard to call. V was clipped by 2 bases and J by 4 bases, with 23 bases between them. The CDR3 spans 18 residues. In germline, CDR1 is MGHRA, CDR2 YSYEKL.

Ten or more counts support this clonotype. The chain's CDR3 is CASTTSYNEQFF. CDR3 coding DNA: TGTGCCAGCACCACCTCCTACAATGAGCAGTTCTTC. The gene calls are TRBV6-2 or TRBV6-3 and TRBJ2-1; no reliable D call. The germline V gene has CDR1 MNHEY and CDR2 SVGEGT. This CDR3 is built from 12 residues. V shed 7 bases and J shed 0 bases, with 4 bases lying between them.

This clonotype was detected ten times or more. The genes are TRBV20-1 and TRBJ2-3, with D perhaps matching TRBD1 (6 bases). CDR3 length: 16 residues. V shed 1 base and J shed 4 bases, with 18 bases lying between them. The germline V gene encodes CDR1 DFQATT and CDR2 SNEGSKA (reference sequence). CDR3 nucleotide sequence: TGCAGTGCTAGAGGACGGACCGGGAAGGGGGCAGATACGCAGTATTTT. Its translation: CSARGRTGKGADTQYF.

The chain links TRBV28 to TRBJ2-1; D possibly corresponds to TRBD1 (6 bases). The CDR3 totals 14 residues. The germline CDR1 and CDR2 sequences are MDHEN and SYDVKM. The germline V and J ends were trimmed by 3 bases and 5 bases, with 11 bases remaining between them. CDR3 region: CASSLPQGNNEQFF. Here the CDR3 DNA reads TGTGCCAGCAGTTTGCCACAGGGCAACAATGAGCAGTTCTTC.

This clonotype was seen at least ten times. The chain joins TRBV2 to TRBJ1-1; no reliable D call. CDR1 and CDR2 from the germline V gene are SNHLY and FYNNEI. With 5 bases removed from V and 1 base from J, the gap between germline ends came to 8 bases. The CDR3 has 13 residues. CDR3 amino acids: CASSTDGNTEAFF. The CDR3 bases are TGTGCCAGCAGTACCGACGGGAACACTGAAGCTTTCTTT.

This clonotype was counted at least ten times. This CDR3 reads CASSPRDRDQPQHF. DNA for the CDR3: TGTGCCAGCAGCCCCCGGGACAGGGATCAGCCCCAGCATTTT. This sequence joins TRBV7-2 and TRBJ1-5, with TRBD1 matching over 9 bases. Germline CDR1 and CDR2: SGHTA and FQGNSA. This CDR3 has 14 residues. Trimming took 5 bases from V and 5 from J; bases not matched to a gene: 4. Using reference TRBV7-2 and TRBJ1-5 for the parts outside the CDR3, the full variable domain is GAGVSQSPSNKVTEKGKDVELRCDPISGHTALYWYRQSLGQGLEFLIYFQGNSAPDKSGLPSDRFSAERTGGSVSTLTIQRTQQEDSAVYLCASSPRDRDQPQHFGDGTRLSIL.

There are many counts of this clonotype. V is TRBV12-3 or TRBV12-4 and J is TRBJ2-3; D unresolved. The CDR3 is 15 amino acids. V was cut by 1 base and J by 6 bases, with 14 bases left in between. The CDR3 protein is CASSLDGQELDTQYF. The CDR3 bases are TGTGCCAGCAGTTTAGATGGGCAGGAATTGGATACGCAGTATTTT.

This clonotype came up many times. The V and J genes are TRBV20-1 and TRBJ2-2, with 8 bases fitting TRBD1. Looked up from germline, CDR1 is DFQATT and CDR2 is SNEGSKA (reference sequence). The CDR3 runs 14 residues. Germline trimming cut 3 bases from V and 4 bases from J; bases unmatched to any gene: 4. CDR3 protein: CSASAGGITGELFF. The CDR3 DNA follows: TGCAGTGCTAGTGCAGGGGGCATCACCGGGGAGCTGTTTTTT.

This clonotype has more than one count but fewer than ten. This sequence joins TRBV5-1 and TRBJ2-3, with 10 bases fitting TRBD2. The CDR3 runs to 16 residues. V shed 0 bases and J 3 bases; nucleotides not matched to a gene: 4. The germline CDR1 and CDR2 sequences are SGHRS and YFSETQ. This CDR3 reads CASSLVPSGGTDTQYF. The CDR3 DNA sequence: TGCGCCAGCAGCTTGGTGCCTAGCGGGGGTACAGATACGCAGTATTTT.

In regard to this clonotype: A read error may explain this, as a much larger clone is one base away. The CDR3 loop is CASSPGGAGNYDYTF. The CDR3 DNA follows: TGTGCCAGCAGCCCCGGGGGGGCCGGTAACTATGACTACACCTTC. V is TRBV6-1 and J is TRBJ1-2, with D possibly being TRBD1 (6 bases). The CDR3 extends over 15 amino acids. CDR1 and CDR2 from the germline V gene are MNHNS and SASEGT.

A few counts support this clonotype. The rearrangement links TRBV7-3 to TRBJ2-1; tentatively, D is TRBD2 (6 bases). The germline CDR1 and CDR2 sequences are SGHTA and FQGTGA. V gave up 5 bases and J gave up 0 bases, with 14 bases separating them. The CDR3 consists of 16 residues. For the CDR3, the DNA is TGTGCCAGCAGCCCCTCCGGGACTTACTCCTACAATGAGCAGTTCTTC. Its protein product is CASSPSGTYSYNEQFF.

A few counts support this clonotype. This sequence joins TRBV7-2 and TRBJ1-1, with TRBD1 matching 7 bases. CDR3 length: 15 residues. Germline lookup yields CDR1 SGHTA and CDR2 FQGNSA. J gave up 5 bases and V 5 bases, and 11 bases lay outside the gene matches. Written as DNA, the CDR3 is TGTGCCAGCAGCGTAAGACAGGGAATTGGTACTGAAGCTTTCTTT. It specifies CASSVRQGIGTEAFF. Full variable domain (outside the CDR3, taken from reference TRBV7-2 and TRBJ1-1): GAGVSQSPSNKVTEKGKDVELRCDPISGHTALYWYRQSLGQGLEFLIYFQGNSAPDKSGLPSDRFSAERTGGSVSTLTIQRTQQEDSAVYLCASSVRQGIGTEAFFGQGTRLTVV.

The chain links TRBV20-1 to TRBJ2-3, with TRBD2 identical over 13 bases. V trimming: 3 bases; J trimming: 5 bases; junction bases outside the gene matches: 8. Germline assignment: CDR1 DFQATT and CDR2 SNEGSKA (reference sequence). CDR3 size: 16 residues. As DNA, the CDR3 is TGCAGTGCTAGGGTACTAGCGGGGGGGCCTGGAGATACGCAGTATTTT. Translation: CSARVLAGGPGDTQYF.

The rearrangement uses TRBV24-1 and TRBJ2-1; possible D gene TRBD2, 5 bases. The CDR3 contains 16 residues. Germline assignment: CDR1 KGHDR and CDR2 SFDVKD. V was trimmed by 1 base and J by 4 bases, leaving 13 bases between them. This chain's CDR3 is CATSDLGRALYNEQFF. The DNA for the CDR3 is TGTGCCACCAGTGATTTAGGGCGGGCCCTTTACAATGAGCAGTTCTTC.

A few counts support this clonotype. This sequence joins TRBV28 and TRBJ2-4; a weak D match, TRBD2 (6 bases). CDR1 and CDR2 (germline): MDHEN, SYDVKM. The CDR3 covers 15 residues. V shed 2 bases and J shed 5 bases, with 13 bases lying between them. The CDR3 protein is CASSLGGAPQNIQYF. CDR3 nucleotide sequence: TGTGCCAGCAGTTTAGGAGGGGCGCCTCAAAACATTCAGTACTTC.

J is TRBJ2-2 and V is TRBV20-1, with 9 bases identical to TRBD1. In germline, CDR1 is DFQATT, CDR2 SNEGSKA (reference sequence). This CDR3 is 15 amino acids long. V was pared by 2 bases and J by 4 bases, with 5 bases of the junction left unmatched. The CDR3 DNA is TGCAGTGCTAGAACAGGGGGCATAACCACCGGGGAGCTGTTTTTT. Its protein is CSARTGGITTGELFF.

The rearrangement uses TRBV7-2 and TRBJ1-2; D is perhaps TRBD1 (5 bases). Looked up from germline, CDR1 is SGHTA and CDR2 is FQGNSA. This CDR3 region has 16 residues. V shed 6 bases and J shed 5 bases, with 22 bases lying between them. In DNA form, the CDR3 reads TGTGCCAGCAGTCTCGGCTTGGCAGGGATAGGGTATGGCTACACCTTC. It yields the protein CASSLGLAGIGYGYTF.

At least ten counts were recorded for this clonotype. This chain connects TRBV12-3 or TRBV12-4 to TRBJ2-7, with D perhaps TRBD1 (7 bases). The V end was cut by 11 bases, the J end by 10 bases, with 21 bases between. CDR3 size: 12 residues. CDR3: CAPPQGGRKQYV. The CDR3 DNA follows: TGTGCCCCCCCGCAGGGGGGAAGGAAACAGTACGTC.

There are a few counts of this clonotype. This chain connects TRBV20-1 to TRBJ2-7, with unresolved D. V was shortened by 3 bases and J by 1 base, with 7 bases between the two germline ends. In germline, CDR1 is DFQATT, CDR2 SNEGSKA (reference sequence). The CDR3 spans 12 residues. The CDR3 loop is CSARGLSYEQYF. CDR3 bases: TGCAGTGCTAGGGGGTTATCCTACGAGCAGTACTTC.

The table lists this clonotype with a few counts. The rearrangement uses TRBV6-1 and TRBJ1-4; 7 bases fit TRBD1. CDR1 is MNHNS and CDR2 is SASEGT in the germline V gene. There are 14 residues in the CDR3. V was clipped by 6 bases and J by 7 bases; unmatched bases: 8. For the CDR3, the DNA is TGTGCCAGCAGCTCTGGGACAGACGCTGAAAAACTGTTTTTT. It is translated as CASSSGTDAEKLFF.

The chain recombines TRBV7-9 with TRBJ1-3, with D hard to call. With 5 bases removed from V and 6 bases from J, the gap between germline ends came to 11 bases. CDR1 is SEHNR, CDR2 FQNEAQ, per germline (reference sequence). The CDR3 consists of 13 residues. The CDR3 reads CASSERTSNTIYF. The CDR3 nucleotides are TGTGCCAGCAGCGAACGGACCTCAAACACCATATATTTT.

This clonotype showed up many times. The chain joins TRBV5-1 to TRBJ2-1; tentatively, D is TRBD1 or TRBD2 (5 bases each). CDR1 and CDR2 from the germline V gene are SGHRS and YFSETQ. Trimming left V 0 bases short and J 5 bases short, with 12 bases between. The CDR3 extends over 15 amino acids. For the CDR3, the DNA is TGCGCCAGCAGCTTGGTATTGGGGGTTAACAATGAGCAGTTCTTC. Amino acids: CASSLVLGVNNEQFF.

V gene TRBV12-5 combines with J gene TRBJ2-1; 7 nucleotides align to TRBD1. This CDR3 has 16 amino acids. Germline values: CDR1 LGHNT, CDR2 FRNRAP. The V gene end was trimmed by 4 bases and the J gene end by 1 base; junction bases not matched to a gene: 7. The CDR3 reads CASGSPGQKSYNEQFF. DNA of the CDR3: TGTGCTAGTGGTTCCCCGGGACAGAAGTCCTACAATGAGCAGTTCTTC.

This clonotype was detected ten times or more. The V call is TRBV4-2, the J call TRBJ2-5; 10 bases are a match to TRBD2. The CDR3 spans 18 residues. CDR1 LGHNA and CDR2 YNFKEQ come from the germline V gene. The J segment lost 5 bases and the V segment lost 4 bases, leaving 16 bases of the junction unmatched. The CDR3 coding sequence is TGTGCCAGCAGCCGACTTACTACCAGCGGGGGGGCCGTTGAGACCCAGTACTTC. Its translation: CASSRLTTSGGAVETQYF.

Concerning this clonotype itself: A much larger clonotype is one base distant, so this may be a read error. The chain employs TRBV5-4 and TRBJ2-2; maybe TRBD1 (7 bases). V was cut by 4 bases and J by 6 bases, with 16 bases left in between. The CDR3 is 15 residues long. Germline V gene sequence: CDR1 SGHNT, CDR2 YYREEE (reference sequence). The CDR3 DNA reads TGTGCCAGCAGCCGGAGGGACAGTGTGCCCGGGGAGCTGTTTTTT. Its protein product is CASSRRDSVPGELFF. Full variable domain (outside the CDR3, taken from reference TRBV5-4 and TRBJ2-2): ETGVTQSPTHLIKTRGQQVTLRCSSQSGHNTVSWYQQALGQGPQFIFQYYREEENGRGNFPPRFSGLQFPNYSSELNVNALELDDSALYLCASSRRDSVPGELFFGEGSRLTVL.

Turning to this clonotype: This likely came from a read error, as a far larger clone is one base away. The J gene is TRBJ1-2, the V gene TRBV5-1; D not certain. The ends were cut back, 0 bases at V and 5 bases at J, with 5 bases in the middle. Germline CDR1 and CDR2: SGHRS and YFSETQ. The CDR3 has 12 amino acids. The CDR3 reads CASSLDKYGYTF. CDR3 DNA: TGCGCCAGCAGCTTGGACAAGTATGGCTACACCTTC.

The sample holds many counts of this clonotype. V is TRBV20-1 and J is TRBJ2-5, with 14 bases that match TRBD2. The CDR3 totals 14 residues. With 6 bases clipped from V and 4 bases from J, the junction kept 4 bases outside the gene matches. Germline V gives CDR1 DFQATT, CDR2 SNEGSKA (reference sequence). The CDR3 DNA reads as TGCAGTGCAACGGGGACTAGCGGGGGAGAGACCCAGTACTTC. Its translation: CSATGTSGGETQYF.